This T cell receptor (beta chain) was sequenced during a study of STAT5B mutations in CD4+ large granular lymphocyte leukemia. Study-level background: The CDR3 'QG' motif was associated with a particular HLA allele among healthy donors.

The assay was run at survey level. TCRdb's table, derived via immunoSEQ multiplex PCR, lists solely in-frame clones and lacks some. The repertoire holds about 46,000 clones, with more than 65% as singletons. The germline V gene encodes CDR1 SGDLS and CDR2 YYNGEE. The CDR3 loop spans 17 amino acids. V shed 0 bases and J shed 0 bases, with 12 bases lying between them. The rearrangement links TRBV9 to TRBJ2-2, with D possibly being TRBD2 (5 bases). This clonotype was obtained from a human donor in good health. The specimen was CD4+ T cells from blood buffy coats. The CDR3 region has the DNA TGTGCCAGCAGCGTAGTGGGGAGCGGCTCGAACACCGGGGAGCTGTTTTTT. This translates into CASSVVGSGSNTGELFF.